This TCR beta chain was sequenced in a study of T cells expressing NK-cell markers. Turning to this clonotype: Its antigen is currently unknown.

This CDR3 comprises 16 residues. Germline-derived CDR1 and CDR2 are SGDLS and YYNGEE. Reprocessing the 5' RACE reads, TCRdb reports a single entry for every CDR3 protein and omits DNA. The table for this sample gives about 380,000 distinct CDR3 sequences. Study observations and caveats: These same clonotypes (in a handful of donors) also led the CD3+CD56-NKG2C+ fraction.

Sequencing was done on a sample of blood T cells: a sorted CD56 or NKG2C T cell subset, CD4+ or CD8+ T cells, or bulk PBMC T cells (not recorded which). The receptor was isolated from a man aged 18 to 69 in good health. The V call is TRBV9, the J call TRBJ1-4. The CDR3: CASSVVGQCTNEKLFF.